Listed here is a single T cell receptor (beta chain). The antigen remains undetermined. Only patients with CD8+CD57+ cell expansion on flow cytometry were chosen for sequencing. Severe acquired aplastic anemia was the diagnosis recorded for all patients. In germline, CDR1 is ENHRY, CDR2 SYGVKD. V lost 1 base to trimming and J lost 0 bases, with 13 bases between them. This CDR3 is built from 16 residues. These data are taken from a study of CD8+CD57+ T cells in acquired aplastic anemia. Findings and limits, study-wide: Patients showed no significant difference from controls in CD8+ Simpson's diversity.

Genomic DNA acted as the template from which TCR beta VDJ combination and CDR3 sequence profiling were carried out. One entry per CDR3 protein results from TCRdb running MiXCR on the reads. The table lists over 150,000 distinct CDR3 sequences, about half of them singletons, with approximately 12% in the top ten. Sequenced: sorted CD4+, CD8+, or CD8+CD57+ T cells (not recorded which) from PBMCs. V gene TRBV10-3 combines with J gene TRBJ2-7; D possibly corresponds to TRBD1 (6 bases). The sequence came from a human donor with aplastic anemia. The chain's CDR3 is CAISEYEGTSSYEQYF. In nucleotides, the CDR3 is TGTGCCATCAGTGAGTACGAGGGGACAAGCTCCTACGAGCAGTACTTC.